The sequence of this T cell receptor (beta chain) was determined in a study of human T cells and chemical hapten exposure. MiXCR, run by TCRdb on the RACE reads, gives a single entry per CDR3 protein. In the table there are tens of thousands of distinct CDR3 sequences, more than 9.5% of which are singletons. This CDR3 has 13 residues. Per germline, CDR1 MNHNY and CDR2 SVGAGI (reference sequence). With 7 bases removed from V and 2 bases from J, the gap between germline ends came to 10 bases. Time point defined: patch test 3, about 24 weeks after DPC sensitization. The treatment here: therapeutic diphenylcyclopropenone sensitization with weekly scalp DPC.

V is TRBV6-6 and J is TRBJ2-3, with D possibly TRBD2 on 5 matching bases. Source: whole blood, taken in connection with sensitization to the hapten diphenylcyclopropenone (DPC). This sequence originates from a woman between 50 and 59 years old with alopecia areata. Some clones in this sample may be carry-over from other donors' samples. CDR3 loop: CASNARDTDTQYF. CDR3 coding DNA: TGTGCCAGCAACGCACGGGACACAGATACGCAGTATTTT.